A selection of T cell receptor beta chains follows, all from one sample in a study of cytomegalovirus exposure and HLA in healthy donors. Clones were sequenced by immunoSEQ multiplex PCR, and TCRdb holds only the in-frame ones, with some missing. The profile shows under 150,000 clones, 82% of them singletons. The specimen was PBMCs. The receptor set was obtained from a male donor in good health and CMV-seronegative. Each CDR3 is given with its conserved first and last residue. Each record gives: clone size, V gene, J gene, D gene, CDR3 DNA, CDR3 protein. A D gene is named only where the DNA matches it firmly. Size tells how often a clone was seen (once, few, many) or the class of an expanded clone, and some rows leave it out.

size: NA
V: TRBV5-4
J: TRBJ2-7
D: TRBD1
DNA: TGTGCCAGCAGCCCCTGGACAGGGGATGTCGACGAGCAGTACTTC
CDR3: CASSPWTGDVDEQYF

size: NA
V: TRBV5-1
J: TRBJ2-4
D: NA
DNA: TGCGCCAGCAGCTTGATCGTGGGGAGCAAAAACATTCAGTACTTC
CDR3: CASSLIVGSKNIQYF

size: NA
V: TRBV5-4
J: TRBJ2-1
D: NA
DNA: TGTGCCAGCAGTCTCGACGGGAGTTCTTACAATGAGCAGTTCTTC
CDR3: CASSLDGSSYNEQFF

size: NA
V: TRBV7-8
J: TRBJ2-5
D: NA
DNA: TGTGCCAGCACCCTCTCTTGGCTGATATTACAAGAGACCCAGTACTTC
CDR3: CASTLSWLILQETQYF

size: NA
V: TRBV7-3
J: TRBJ2-1
D: TRBD2
DNA: TGTGCCAGCAGCTTATTACTAGCGGACGCGAATGAGCAGTTCTTC
CDR3: CASSLLLADANEQFF

size: NA
V: TRBV6-5
J: TRBJ1-5
D: NA
DNA: TGTGCCAGCAGCAACACAGGATTCCGCAATCAGCCCCAGCATTTT
CDR3: CASSNTGFRNQPQHF

size: NA
V: TRBV19
J: TRBJ1-5
D: NA
DNA: TGTGCCAGTAGTATGAGGGTCCCGGGGCAGCCCCAGCATTTT
CDR3: CASSMRVPGQPQHF

size: few
V: TRBV4-2
J: TRBJ2-1
D: NA
DNA: TGTGCCAGCAGCCAAGACAAGCGGAATGAGCAGTTCTTC
CDR3: CASSQDKRNEQFF

size: NA
V: TRBV18
J: TRBJ2-1
D: TRBD1
DNA: TGTGCCAGCTCACCGACAGGGAACAATGAGCAGTTCTTC
CDR3: CASSPTGNNEQFF

size: NA
V: TRBV7-9
J: TRBJ2-7
D: TRBD2
DNA: TGTGCCAGCAGGAACCAGGGGGTCGGGACTAGCGGCTACGAGCAGTACTTC
CDR3: CASRNQGVGTSGYEQYF

size: NA
V: TRBV27
J: TRBJ2-3
D: NA
DNA: TGTGCCAGCAGTCCACGGGACTCCTCCACGTTTCGCACAGATACGCAGTATTTT
CDR3: CASSPRDSSTFRTDTQYF

size: NA
V: TRBV5-1
J: TRBJ2-7
D: NA
DNA: TGCGCCAGCGGGAGTTCCTCCTACGAGCAGTACTTC
CDR3: CASGSSSYEQYF

size: once
V: TRBV7-2
J: TRBJ1-2
D: NA
DNA: TGTGCCAGCAGCTTATCGTTGTCCTCTGAGTCTGGCTACACCTTC
CDR3: CASSLSLSSESGYTF

size: NA
V: TRBV15
J: TRBJ1-1
D: TRBD1
DNA: TGTGCCACCAGCATTACTGGACAGGGCATGAACACTGAAGCTTTCTTT
CDR3: CATSITGQGMNTEAFF

size: NA
V: TRBV6-4
J: TRBJ2-3
D: NA
DNA: TGTGCCAGCAGTGAGCGGGGAGGCACAGATACGCAGTATTTT
CDR3: CASSERGGTDTQYF

size: NA
V: TRBV7-9
J: TRBJ2-3
D: NA
DNA: TGTGCCAGCAGCGCCCCCTTCGGGTCTGTGACGCAGTATTTT
CDR3: CASSAPFGSVTQYF

size: once
V: TRBV2
J: TRBJ2-3
D: TRBD2
DNA: TGTGCCAGCAGTGCGGCGGGAGTGGGAACTACGCAGTATTTT
CDR3: CASSAAGVGTTQYF

size: NA
V: TRBV15
J: TRBJ1-5
D: NA
DNA: TGTGCCACCAGCAGAGGGCAGGTTGATGGGTTAGGACAGCCCCAGCATTTT
CDR3: CATSRGQVDGLGQPQHF

size: NA
V: TRBV7-9
J: TRBJ2-1
D: TRBD2
DNA: TGTGCCAGCAGCTCGGGACTAGCGGGTTACAATGAGCAGTTCTTC
CDR3: CASSSGLAGYNEQFF

size: NA
V: TRBV20-1
J: TRBJ2-5
D: NA
DNA: TGCAGTGCTCTAGGATGGGAGACCCAGTACTTC
CDR3: CSALGWETQYF